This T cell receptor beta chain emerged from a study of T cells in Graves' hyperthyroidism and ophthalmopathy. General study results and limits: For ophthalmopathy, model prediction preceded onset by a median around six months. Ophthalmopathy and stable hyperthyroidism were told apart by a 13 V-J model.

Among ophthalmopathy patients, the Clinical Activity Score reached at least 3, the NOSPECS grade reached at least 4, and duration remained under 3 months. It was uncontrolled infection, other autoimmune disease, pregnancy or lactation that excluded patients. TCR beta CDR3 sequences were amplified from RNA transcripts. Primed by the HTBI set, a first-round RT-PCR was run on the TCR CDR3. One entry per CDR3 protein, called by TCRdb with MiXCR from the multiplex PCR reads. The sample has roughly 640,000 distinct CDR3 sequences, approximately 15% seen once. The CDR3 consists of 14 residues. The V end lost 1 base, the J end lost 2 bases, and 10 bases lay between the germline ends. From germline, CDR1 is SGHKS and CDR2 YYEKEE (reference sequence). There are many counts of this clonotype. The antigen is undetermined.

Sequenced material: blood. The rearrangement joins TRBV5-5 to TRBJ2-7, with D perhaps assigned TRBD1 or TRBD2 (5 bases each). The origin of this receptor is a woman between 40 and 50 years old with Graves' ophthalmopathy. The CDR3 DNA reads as TGTGCCAGCAGCTTGTCTACGGGACCCTACGAGCAGTACTTC. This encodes CASSLSTGPYEQYF.